These 7 T cell receptor beta chains were sequenced from one sample in a study of spatial heterogeneity in lung cancer. General study findings and limits: The study found that expanded intratumoral alpha and beta TCR counts tracked tumor mutation counts.

Antigens of these TCRs are unknown. Regarding time point: sample taken at primary tumor resection. MiXCR, run by TCRdb on the 5' RACE reads, gives a single entry per CDR3 protein. The table has fewer than 10,000 distinct CDR3 sequences, roughly 7% seen once. Material: lung tumor tissue, obtained at surgery. The receptors were gathered from a female donor with early-stage non-small cell lung cancer.

As concerns this clonotype: Little can be read into the size of this beta chain, an off-target read in a library designed for alpha chains. The chain couples TRBV5-6 to TRBJ2-3, with D uncertain. V lost 2 bases and J 0 bases, leaving 13 bases between the germline ends. Germline lookup yields CDR1 SGHDT and CDR2 YYEEEE. The CDR3 consists of 16 residues. The DNA of the CDR3 is TGTGCCAGCAGCTTCTCGCTAAAACGGAGCACAGATACGCAGTATTTT. Translating gives CASSFSLKRSTDTQYF.

This clonotype was recorded many times. This beta chain is off target for a library built for alpha chains, so its abundance means little. This CDR3 is CASSFSGTNTEAFF. The CDR3 DNA reads as TGTGCCAGCAGTTTCTCGGGGACGAACACTGAAGCTTTCTTT. The V and J genes are TRBV12-3 or TRBV12-4 and TRBJ1-1; possible D gene TRBD1, 5 bases. Trimming shortened V by 3 bases and J by 1 base, and 9 bases separated the two germline ends. The CDR3 contains 14 residues.

The sample holds many counts of this clonotype. A library made for alpha chains picked up this beta chain off target, so its size means little. V usage is TRBV7-2 and J usage is TRBJ2-2; TRBD2 matches 9 bases. V lost 8 bases and J lost 2; bases outside the gene matches: 3. The CDR3 has 14 amino acids. Germline values: CDR1 SGHTA, CDR2 FQGNSA. CDR3 bases: TGTGCCAGCGGCCTAGCGGGAAACACCGGGGAGCTGTTTTTT. Protein: CASGLAGNTGELFF.

This clonotype is medium-sized by share. As an off-target read in a library built for alpha chains, this beta chain has a frequency of little significance. The chain is built from TRBV28 and TRBJ2-7, with 10 bases that match TRBD2. CDR3 length: 14 amino acids. In germline, CDR1 is MDHEN, CDR2 SYDVKM. The junction had 6 bases not matched to a gene; V was cut back by 6 bases and J by 4 bases. The CDR3 sequence is CASSSPSGSYEQYF. CDR3 DNA sequence: TGTGCCAGCAGCTCCCCTAGCGGGAGTTACGAGCAGTACTTC.

This clonotype is medium-sized in the sample. A library prepared for alpha chains yielded this beta chain as an off-target read; its size is of little meaning. The CDR3 sequence: CASSQRQGARGYTF. For the CDR3, the DNA is TGTGCCAGCAGCCAGAGACAGGGGGCGCGGGGCTACACCTTC. V gene TRBV3-1 combines with J gene TRBJ1-2; TRBD1 agrees at 10 bases. This CDR3 region has 14 residues. J was trimmed by 8 bases and V by 3 bases; bases with no gene match: 6. Germline V gene lookup returns CDR1 LGHDT and CDR2 YNNKEL (reference sequence).

In this sample, this clonotype turned up many times. This beta chain is a stray sequence in a library constructed for alpha chains; its clone size is not meaningful. The chain has TRBV20-1 and TRBJ2-1; tentative D call: TRBD2 (5 bases). V lost 6 bases, J lost 0 bases, and 15 bases lay in between. This CDR3 is 15 amino acids long. The V gene's germline CDR1 is DFQATT and CDR2 SNEGSKA (reference sequence). CDR3: CSAPTAANSYNEQFF. Here the CDR3 DNA reads TGCAGTGCCCCCACAGCGGCAAACTCCTACAATGAGCAGTTCTTC.

This clonotype is labeled as medium-sized. Since it is a stray read in a library aimed at alpha chains, this beta chain has a size that is not meaningful. CDR3 loop: CATAGSSYNEQFF. The CDR3 nucleotides are TGTGCCACGGCGGGGTCGTCCTACAATGAGCAGTTCTTC. The chain combines TRBV15 with TRBJ2-1, with TRBD2 as a possible D gene (6 bases). This CDR3 has 13 residues. V was pared by 9 bases and J by 1 base, with 10 bases between. Germline V gives CDR1 LNHNV, CDR2 YYDKDF (reference sequence).